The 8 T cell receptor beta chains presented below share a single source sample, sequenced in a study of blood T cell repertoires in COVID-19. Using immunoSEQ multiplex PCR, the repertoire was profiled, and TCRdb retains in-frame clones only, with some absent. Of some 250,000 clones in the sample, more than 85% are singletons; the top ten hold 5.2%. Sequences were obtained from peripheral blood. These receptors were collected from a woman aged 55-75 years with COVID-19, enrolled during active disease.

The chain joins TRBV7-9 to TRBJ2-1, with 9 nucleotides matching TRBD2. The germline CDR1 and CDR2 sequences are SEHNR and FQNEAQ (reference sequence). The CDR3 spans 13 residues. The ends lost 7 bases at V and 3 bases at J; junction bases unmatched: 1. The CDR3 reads CASTSGNYNEQFF. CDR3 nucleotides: TGTGCCAGCACTAGCGGGAACTACAATGAGCAGTTCTTC.

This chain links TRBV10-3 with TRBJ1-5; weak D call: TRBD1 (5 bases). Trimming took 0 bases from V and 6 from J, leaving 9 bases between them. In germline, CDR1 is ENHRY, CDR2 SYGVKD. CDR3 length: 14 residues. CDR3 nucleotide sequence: TGTGCCATCAGTGAGTCGCGGGGGGGTCAGCCCCAGCATTTT. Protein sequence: CAISESRGGQPQHF.

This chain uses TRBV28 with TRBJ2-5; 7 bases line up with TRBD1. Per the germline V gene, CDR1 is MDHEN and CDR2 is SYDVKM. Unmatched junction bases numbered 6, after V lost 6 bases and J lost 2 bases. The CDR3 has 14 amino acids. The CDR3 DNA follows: TGTGCCAGCAGACGACAGGGCGAGCAAGAGACCCAGTACTTC. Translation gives CASRRQGEQETQYF.

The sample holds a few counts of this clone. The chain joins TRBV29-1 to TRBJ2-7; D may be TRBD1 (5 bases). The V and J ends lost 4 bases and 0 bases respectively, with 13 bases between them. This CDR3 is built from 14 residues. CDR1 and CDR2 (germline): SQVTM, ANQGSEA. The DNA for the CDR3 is TGCAGCGTTGCAGGGCGATTGAGCTCCTACGAGCAGTACTTC. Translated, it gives CSVAGRLSSYEQYF.

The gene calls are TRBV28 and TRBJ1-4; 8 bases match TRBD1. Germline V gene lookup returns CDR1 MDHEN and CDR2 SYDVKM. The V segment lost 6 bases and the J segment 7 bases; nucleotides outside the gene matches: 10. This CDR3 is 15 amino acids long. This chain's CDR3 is CASRPTGGRTEKLFF. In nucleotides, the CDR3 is TGTGCCAGCAGGCCTACAGGGGGACGAACTGAAAAACTGTTTTTT.

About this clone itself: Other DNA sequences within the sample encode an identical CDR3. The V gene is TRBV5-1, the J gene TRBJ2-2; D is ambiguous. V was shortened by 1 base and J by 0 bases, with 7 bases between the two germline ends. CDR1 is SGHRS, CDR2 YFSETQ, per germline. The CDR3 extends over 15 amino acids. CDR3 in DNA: TGCGCCAGCAGCTTGACTACCGCGAACACCGGGGAGCTGTTTTTT. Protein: CASSLTTANTGELFF.

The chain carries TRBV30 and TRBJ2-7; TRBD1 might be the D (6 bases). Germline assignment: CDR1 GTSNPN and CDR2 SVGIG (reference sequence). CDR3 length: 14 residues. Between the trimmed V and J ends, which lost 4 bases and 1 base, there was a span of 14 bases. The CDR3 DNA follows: TGTGCCTGGATTGGGCATACAGGGTCCTACGAGCAGTACTTC. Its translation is CAWIGHTGSYEQYF.

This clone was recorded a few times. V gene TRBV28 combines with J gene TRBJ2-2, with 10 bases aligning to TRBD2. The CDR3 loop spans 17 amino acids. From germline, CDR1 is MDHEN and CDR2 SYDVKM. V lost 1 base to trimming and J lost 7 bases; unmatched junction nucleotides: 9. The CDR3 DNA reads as TGTGCCAGCAGTTTATCGTTTAGCGGGAGGCCGGGCGGGGAGCTGTTTTTT. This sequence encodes CASSLSFSGRPGGELFF.